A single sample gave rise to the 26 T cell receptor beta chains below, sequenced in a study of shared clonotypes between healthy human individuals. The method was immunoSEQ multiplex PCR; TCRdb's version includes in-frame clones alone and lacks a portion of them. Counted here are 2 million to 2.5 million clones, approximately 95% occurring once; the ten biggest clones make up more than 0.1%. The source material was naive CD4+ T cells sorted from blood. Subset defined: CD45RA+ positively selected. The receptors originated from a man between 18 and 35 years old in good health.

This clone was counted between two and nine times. The CDR3 coding sequence is TGTGCCAGCAGCTCCACGCGGACTGGGAGTGAAAAACTGTTTTTT. It is translated as CASSSTRTGSEKLFF. The chain carries TRBV7-6 and TRBJ1-4; D not certain. V lost 4 bases to trimming and J lost 7 bases, with 16 bases between them. The CDR3 loop spans 15 amino acids. Germline CDR1 is SGHVS and CDR2 is FNYEAQ.

The DNA for the CDR3 is TGTGCCAGCAACCACGGGACAGGGGGCCACACCATATATTTT. Translated: CASNHGTGGHTIYF. The rearrangement uses TRBV2 and TRBJ1-3, with 12 nucleotides matching TRBD1. Germline V lookup: CDR1 SNHLY, CDR2 FYNNEI. CDR3 length: 14 amino acids. With 7 bases clipped from V and 8 bases from J, the junction kept 6 bases outside the gene matches.

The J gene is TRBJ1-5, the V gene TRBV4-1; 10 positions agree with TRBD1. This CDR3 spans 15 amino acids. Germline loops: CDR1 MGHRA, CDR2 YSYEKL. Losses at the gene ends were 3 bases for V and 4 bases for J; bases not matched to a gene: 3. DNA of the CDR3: TGCGCCAGCAGCCAGTGGGGACAGGGGAATCAGCCCCAGCATTTT. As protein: CASSQWGQGNQPQHF.

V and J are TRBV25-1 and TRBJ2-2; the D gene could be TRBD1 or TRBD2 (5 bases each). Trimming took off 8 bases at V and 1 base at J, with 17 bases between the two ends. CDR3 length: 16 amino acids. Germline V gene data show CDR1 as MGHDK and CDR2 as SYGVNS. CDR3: CASGVAGTVNTGELFF. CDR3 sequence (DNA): TGTGCCAGCGGCGTTGCCGGGACGGTGAACACCGGGGAGCTGTTTTTT.

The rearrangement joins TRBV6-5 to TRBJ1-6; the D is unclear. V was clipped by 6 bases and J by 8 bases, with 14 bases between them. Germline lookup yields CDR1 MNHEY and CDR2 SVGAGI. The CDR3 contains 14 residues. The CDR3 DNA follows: TGTGCCAGCAGGCCGACGTTTGCGGATTCACCCCTCCACTTT. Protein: CASRPTFADSPLHF.

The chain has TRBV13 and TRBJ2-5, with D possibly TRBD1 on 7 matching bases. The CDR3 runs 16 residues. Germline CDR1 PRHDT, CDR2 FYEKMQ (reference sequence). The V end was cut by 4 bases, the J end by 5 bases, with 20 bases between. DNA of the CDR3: TGTGCCAGCAGCTCCCGACAGGGAGGAGGTTCGGAGACCCAGTACTTC. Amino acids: CASSSRQGGGSETQYF.

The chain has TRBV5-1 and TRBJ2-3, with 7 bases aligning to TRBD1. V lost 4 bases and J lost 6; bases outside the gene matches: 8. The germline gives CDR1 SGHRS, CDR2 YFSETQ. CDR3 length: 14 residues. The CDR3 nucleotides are TGCGCCAGCAGCCTCACAGGGGCAAGGGATACGCAGTATTTT. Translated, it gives CASSLTGARDTQYF. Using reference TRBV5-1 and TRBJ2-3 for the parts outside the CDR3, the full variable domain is KAGVTQTPRYLIKTRGQQVTLSCSPISGHRSVSWYQQTPGQGLQFLFEYFSETQRNKGNFPGRFSGRQFSNSRSEMNVSTLELGDSALYLCASSLTGARDTQYFGPGTRLTVL.

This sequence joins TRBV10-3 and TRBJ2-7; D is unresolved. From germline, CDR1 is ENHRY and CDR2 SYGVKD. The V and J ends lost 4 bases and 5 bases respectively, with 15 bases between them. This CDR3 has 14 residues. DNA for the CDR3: TGTGCCATCAGTGGTACCCCCCTTACCCACGAGCAGTACTTC. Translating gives CAISGTPLTHEQYF.

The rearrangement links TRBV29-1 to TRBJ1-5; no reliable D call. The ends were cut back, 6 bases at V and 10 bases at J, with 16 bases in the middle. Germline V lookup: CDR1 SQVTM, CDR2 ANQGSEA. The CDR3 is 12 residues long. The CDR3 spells CSVSEGLVPQHF. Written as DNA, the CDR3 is TGCAGCGTCTCGGAGGGTCTGGTACCCCAGCATTTT. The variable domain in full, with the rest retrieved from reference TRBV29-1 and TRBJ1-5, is SAVISQKPSRDICQRGTSLTIQCQVDSQVTMMFWYRQQPGQSLTLIATANQGSEATYESGFVIDKFPISRPNLTFSTLTVSNMSPEDSSIYLCSVSEGLVPQHFGDGTRLSIL.

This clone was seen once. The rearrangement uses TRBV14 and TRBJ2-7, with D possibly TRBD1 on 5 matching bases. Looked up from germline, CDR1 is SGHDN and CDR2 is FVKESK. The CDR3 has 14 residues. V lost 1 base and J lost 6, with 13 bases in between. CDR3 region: CASSQVGAWGEQYF. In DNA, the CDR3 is TGTGCCAGCAGCCAAGTTGGGGCCTGGGGCGAGCAGTACTTC. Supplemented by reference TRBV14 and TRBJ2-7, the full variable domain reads EAGVTQFPSHSVIEKGQTVTLRCDPISGHDNLYWYRRVMGKEIKFLLHFVKESKQDESGMPNNRFLAERTGGTYSTLKVQPAELEDSGVYFCASSQVGAWGEQYFGPGTRLTVT.

The CDR3 is CASSQAGGARAGELFF. The CDR3 coding sequence is TGTGCCAGCAGCCAAGCGGGGGGGGCTAGGGCCGGGGAGCTGTTTTTT. V gene TRBV4-2 combines with J gene TRBJ2-2, with 8 bases identical to TRBD2. V lost 1 base, J lost 6 bases, and 7 bases stayed unmatched. The CDR3 extends over 16 amino acids. The germline V gene encodes CDR1 LGHNA and CDR2 YNFKEQ.

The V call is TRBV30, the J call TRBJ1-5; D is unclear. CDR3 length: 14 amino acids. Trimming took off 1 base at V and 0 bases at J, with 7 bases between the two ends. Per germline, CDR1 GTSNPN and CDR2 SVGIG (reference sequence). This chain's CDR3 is CAWSATNSNQPQHF. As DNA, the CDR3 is TGTGCCTGGAGTGCCACGAATAGCAATCAGCCCCAGCATTTT.

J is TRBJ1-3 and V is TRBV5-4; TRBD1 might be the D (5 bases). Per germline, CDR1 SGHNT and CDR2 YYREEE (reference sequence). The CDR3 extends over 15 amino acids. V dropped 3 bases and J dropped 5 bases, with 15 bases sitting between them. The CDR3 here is CASSYDPRERNTIYF. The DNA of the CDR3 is TGTGCCAGCAGCTACGACCCCAGGGAGAGAAACACCATATATTTT.

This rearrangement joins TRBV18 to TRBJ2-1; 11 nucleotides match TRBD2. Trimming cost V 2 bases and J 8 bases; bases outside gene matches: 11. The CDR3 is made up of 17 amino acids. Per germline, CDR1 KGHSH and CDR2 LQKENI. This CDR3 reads CASSPSESVAGGYEQFF. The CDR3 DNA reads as TGTGCCAGCTCACCAAGCGAGTCGGTAGCGGGGGGGTATGAGCAGTTCTTC.

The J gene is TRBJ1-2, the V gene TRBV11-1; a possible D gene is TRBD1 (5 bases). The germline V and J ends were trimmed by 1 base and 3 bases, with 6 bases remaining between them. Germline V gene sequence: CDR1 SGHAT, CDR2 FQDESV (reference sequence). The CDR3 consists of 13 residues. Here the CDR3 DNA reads TGTGCCAGCAGCTTAGGCAGGGACTATGGCTACACCTTC. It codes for CASSLGRDYGYTF.

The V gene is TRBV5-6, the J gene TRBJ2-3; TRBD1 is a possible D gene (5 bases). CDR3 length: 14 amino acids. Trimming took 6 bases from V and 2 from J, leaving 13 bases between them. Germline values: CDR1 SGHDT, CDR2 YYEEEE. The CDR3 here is CASTPKGSTDTQYF. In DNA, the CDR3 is TGTGCCAGCACCCCCAAGGGGTCCACAGATACGCAGTATTTT.

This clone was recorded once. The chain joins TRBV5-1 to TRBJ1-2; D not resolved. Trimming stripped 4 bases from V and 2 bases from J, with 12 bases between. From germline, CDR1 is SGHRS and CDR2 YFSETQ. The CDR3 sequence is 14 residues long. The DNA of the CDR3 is TGCGCCAGCAGCACCCGGGAGGGAAACTATGGCTACACCTTC. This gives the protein CASSTREGNYGYTF.

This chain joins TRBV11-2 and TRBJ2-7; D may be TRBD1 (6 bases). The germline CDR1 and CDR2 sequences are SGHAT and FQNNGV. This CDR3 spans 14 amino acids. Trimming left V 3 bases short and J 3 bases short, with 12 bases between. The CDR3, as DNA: TGTGCCAGCAGCTTCGCGGACAGCAACTACGAGCAGTACTTC. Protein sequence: CASSFADSNYEQYF.

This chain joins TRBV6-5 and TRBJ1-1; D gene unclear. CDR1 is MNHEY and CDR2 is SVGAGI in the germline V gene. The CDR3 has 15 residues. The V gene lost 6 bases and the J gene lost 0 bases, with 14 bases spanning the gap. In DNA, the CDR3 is TGTGCCAGCAGGGAGGACGGAAACATGAACACTGAAGCTTTCTTT. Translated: CASREDGNMNTEAFF.

In DNA form, the CDR3 reads TGTGCCAGCAGCGTAGACGTCTCCTATAATTCACCCCTCCACTTT. Its translation is CASSVDVSYNSPLHF. The chain employs TRBV9 and TRBJ1-6; no clear D gene. Germline CDR1 and CDR2: SGDLS and YYNGEE. CDR3 size: 15 residues. V dropped 0 bases and J dropped 0 bases, with 4 bases sitting between them.

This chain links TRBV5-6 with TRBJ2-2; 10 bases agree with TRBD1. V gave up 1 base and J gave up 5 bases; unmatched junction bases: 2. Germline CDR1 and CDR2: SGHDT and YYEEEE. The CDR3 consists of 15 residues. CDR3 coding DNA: TGTGCCAGCAGCTTGTTGGGACAGGGGACCGGGGAGCTGTTTTTT. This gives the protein CASSLLGQGTGELFF.

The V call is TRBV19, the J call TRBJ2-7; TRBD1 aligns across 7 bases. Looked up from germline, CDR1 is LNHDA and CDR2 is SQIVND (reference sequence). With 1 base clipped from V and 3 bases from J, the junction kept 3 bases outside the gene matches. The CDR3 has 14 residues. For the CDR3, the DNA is TGTGCCAGTAGTATAGCCGGGACAGTCTACGAGCAGTACTTC. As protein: CASSIAGTVYEQYF. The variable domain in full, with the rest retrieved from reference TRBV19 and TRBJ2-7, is DGGITQSPKYLFRKEGQNVTLSCEQNLNHDAMYWYRQDPGQGLRLIYYSQIVNDFQKGDIAEGYSVSREKKESFPLTVTSAQKNPTAFYLCASSIAGTVYEQYFGPGTRLTVT.

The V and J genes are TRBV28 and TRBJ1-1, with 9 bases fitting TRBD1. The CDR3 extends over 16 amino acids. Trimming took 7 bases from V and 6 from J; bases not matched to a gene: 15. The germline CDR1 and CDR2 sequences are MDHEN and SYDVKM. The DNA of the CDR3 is TGTGCCAGCACCCAAACCAGGGGACAGGGTAGCGCTGAAGCTTTCTTT. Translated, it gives CASTQTRGQGSAEAFF.

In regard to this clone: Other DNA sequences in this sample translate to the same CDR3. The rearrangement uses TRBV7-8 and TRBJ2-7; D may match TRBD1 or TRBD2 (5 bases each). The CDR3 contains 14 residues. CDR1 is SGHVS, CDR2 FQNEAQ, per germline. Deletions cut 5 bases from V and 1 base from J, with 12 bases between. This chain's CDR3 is CASSPRDPSYEQYF. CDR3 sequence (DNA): TGTGCCAGCAGCCCCCGGGACCCTTCCTACGAGCAGTACTTC.

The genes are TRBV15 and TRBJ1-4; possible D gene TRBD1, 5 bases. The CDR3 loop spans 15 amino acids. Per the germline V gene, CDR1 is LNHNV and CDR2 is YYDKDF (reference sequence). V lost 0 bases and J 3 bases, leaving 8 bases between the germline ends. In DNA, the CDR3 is TGTGCCACCAGCAGAGAGGGGCTGGCTAATGAAAAACTGTTTTTT. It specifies CATSREGLANEKLFF.

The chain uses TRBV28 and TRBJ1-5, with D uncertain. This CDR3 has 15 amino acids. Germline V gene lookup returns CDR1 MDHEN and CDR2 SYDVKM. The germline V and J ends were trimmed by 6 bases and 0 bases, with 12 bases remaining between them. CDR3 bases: TGTGCCAGCAGATTGGGGTCAAATAGCAATCAGCCCCAGCATTTT. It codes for CASRLGSNSNQPQHF.